This T cell receptor beta chain stems from a study of blood T cell repertoires in COVID-19 (dated by TCRdb to 2020 to 2022). For context, the study as a whole: Samples from collaborators originated in the United States, Italy and Spain and spanned both the acute and convalescent phases of COVID-19. The dataset comprised deeply sampled blood TCRbeta repertoires from subjects exposed to, actively infected with, or recovered from COVID-19. Sample metadata almost always included a de-identified subject ID, COVID-19 status, age in years and sex. A freely available public database, intended as a resource for researchers studying the immune response to SARS-CoV-2, is where the repertoires were released. The prospective study material was composed of cDNA or gDNA derived from T cells, B-cell-depleted T cells, or PBMCs. The samples were drawn from the first 160 participants of the ongoing ImmuneRACE study and from over 950 subjects provided by 6 global collaborators. HLA class I and class II types, where available, came from metadata supplied by the sample provider rather than from assay-based typing.

Whole blood was collected in K2EDTA tubes by collaborating institutions according to the institutions' own protocols. Collaborator samples were shipped for TCRbeta analysis as frozen whole blood, isolated PBMCs, or DNA extracted from either sample type. For this clone: The clone's antigen remains unknown. No much larger clone is present one base from it, and per-base qualities are unavailable.

The germline V gene supplies CDR1 SGHTA and CDR2 FQGNSA. Trimming takes 5 bases off V and 0 bases off J; junction bases not matched to a gene: 8. The CDR3 spans 17 residues, from the cysteine through the phenylalanine. The kept DNA is CDR3 alone, 51 bases in frame from the first base. TCRbeta CDR3 regions were amplified from genomic DNA using the immunoSEQ Assay, a bias-controlled multiplex PCR. In the authors' own workflow: The number of nucleated cells in each sample was estimated by amplification of reference gene primers within the assay. Sequence reads were collapsed and filtered to measure the absolute abundance of every unique TCRbeta CDR3 rearrangement. For each sample, productive Simpson clonality was calculated as the square root of Simpson's diversity index across productive rearrangements. TCRdb retrieved this table from immuneACCESS and kept in-frame rearrangements only. Not all clones are present; in checked studies, unresolved V genes account for under half, and no reason is known for the remainder. The DNA gave D and trimming, while V, J and clone size come from that table. The sample includes approximately 98,000 clones, with roughly four fifths observed a single time. About 4% of the sample is taken by the ten largest.

General conclusions and limits of the study: How much clinical and demographic metadata was included differed by source and by participant, and the metadata was provided uncurated.

The V and J segments used are TRBV7-2 and TRBJ2-7; 12 central bases correspond to TRBD2. The source of this sequence is a woman in her sixties or seventies with acute or convalescent COVID-19. Input material: peripheral blood. The nucleotide sequence reads TGTGCCAGCAGCCAAACTAGCGGGAGGACATACTCCTACGAGCAGTACTTC. The translation is CASSQTSGRTYSYEQYF.